This T cell receptor beta chain was sequenced in a study of T cells in Graves' hyperthyroidism and ophthalmopathy. On the study more broadly: Peripheral blood collection took place at initial diagnosis, before any treatment.

Study findings and constraints: Most thyroid clonotypes that were expanded above 0.001 also turned up in blood. Stable hyperthyroidism and ophthalmopathy were separated using 13 V-J signatures. Onset of ophthalmopathy came a median around 6.5 months after the model predicted it.

This clonotype was found many times. Its antigen remains unidentified. Amplified regions were TCR beta CDR3 sequences from RNA transcripts. A first-round RT-PCR of the TCR CDR3 used the HTBI primer set. Each CDR3 protein is one row after TCRdb ran MiXCR on the multiplex PCR reads. In the table there are more than 500,000 distinct CDR3 sequences, around 16% of which are singletons. The clonotype was recovered from a woman in her twenties or thirties with Graves' ophthalmopathy. The specimen was blood.

In DNA, the CDR3 is TGTGCCAGCAGCTTCGGACTAGCGGGAGATGAGCAGTTCTTC. Its protein product is CASSFGLAGDEQFF. The V and J genes are TRBV11-2 and TRBJ2-1; 13 bases fit TRBD2. Germline CDR1 is SGHAT and CDR2 is FQNNGV. With V trimmed by 3 bases and J by 8 bases, 1 base remained unmatched. This CDR3 comprises 14 residues. Combining the CDR3 with reference TRBV11-2 and TRBJ2-1 gives the whole variable domain EAGVAQSPRYKIIEKRQSVAFWCNPISGHATLYWYQQILGQGPKLLIQFQNNGVVDDSQLPKDRFSAERLKGVDSTLKIQPAKLEDSAVYLCASSFGLAGDEQFFGPGTRLTVL.